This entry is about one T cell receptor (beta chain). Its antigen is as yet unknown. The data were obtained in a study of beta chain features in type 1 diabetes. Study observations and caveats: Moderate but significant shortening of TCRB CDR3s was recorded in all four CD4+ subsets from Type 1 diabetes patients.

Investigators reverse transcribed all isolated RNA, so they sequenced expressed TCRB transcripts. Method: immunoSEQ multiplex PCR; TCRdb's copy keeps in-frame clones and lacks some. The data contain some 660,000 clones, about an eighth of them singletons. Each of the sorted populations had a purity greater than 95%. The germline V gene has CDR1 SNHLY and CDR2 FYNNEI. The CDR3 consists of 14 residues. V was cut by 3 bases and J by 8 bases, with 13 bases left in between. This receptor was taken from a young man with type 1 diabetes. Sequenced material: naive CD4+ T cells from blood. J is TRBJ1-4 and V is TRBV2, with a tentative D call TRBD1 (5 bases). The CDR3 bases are TGTGCCAGCAGTGATTTAGGGGTTGGGGAAAAACTGTTTTTT. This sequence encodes CASSDLGVGEKLFF.